This entry features one T cell receptor beta chain sequence. As yet, its antigen is unknown. Germline loops: CDR1 SGHRS, CDR2 YFSETQ. V shed 4 bases and J shed 2 bases, with 16 bases lying between them. This CDR3 contains 16 residues. This specimen comes from a study of T cell responses to AZD1222 COVID-19 vaccine. Notes on the study in general: Increased Spike-specific TCR breadth and depth were observed after two AZD1222 doses. Only a handful of AZD1222 recipients, more than 5 in all, had baseline seropositivity. Possibly, clonal diversity was underestimated; donors were largely white British and included more females.

Produced via immunoSEQ multiplex PCR; TCRdb's table is partial and in-frame only. Here the sample spans some 120,000 clones, about nine tenths being singletons. This clonotype originated in an adult in good health. J is TRBJ1-3 and V is TRBV5-1, with a possible D match to TRBD1 (6 bases). Sample: peripheral blood, taken on day 0 of AZD1222 vaccination. The CDR3 sequence: CASSPDPTGTGNTIYF. For the CDR3, the DNA is TGCGCCAGCAGCCCGGACCCGACAGGTACTGGAAACACCATATATTTT.